Here is one T cell receptor beta chain with its context. The data were obtained in a study of PD-1 blockade in classical Hodgkin lymphoma. There are 13 residues in the CDR3. CDR1 is SGHRS, CDR2 YFSETQ, per germline. V lost 1 base, J lost 3 bases, and 7 bases lay in between. Assay: immunoSEQ multiplex PCR; the TCRdb copy retains only in-frame clones and omits some. The sample lists about 98,000 clones, more than 90% occurring once. Every single patient, without exception, relapsed after autologous stem cell transplantation, and brentuximab vedotin exposure varied. The receptor's source is a human donor with classical Hodgkin lymphoma. The chain employs TRBV5-1 and TRBJ1-1; D is undetermined. This specimen consisted of peripheral blood mononuclear cells (PBMCs), obtained at baseline. The CDR3 region has the DNA TGCGCCAGCAGCTTGTCCCGGGACACTGAAGCTTTCTTT. Its protein is CASSLSRDTEAFF.